The present T cell receptor beta chain was sequenced within a study of control samples from healthy donors and cancer patients. Assay used: immunoSEQ multiplex PCR; TCRdb lists only in-frame clones, some missing. Among 75,000 to 90,000 clones, about 91% were seen once, and the ten largest hold over 5.5%. Unmatched junction bases numbered 4, after V lost 2 bases and J lost 4 bases. The CDR3 runs 16 residues. Germline CDR1 reads SGHVS; CDR2 reads FQNEAQ. The sequencing sample was made of blood. The chain uses TRBV7-8 and TRBJ2-1; 11 positions agree with TRBD2. The sequence derives from a man aged 45-65 years in good health. CDR3 nucleotides: TGTGCCAGCAGCTTAACTAGCGGGAGCATTTACAATGAGCAGTTCTTC. Protein: CASSLTSGSIYNEQFF.